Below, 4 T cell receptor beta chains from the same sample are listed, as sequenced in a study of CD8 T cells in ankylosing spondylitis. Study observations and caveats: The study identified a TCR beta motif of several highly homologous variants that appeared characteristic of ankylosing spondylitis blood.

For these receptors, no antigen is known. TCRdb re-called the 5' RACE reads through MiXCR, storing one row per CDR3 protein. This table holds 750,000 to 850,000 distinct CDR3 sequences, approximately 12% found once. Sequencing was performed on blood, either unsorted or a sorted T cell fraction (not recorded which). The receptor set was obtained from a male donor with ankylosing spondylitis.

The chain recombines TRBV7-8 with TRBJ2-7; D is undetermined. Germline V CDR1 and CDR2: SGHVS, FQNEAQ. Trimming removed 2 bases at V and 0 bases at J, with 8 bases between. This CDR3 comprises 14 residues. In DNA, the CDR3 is TGTGCCAGCAGCTTACTTGAGGACTCCTACGAGCAGTACTTC. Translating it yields CASSLLEDSYEQYF.

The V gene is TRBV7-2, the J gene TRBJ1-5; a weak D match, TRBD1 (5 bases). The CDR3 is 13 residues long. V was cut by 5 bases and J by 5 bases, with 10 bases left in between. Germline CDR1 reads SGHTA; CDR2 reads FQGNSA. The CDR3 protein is CASSQTRDQPQHF. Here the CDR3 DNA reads TGTGCCAGCAGCCAAACCAGGGATCAGCCCCAGCATTTT. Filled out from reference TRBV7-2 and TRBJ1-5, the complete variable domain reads GAGVSQSPSNKVTEKGKDVELRCDPISGHTALYWYRQSLGQGLEFLIYFQGNSAPDKSGLPSDRFSAERTGGSVSTLTIQRTQQEDSAVYLCASSQTRDQPQHFGDGTRLSIL.

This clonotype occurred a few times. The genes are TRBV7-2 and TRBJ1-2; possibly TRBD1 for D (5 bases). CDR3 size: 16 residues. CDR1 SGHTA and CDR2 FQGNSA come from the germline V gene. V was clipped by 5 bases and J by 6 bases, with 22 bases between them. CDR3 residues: CASSPSDGATQNGYTF. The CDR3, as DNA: TGTGCCAGCAGCCCCTCGGACGGGGCTACACAGAATGGCTACACCTTC.

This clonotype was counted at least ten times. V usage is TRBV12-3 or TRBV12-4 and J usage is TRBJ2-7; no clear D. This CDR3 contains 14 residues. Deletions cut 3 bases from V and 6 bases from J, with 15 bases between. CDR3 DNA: TGTGCCAGCAGTTTCTCTATTCCGACGCCCGAGCAGTACTTC. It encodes CASSFSIPTPEQYF.